This entry features one T cell receptor (beta chain) sequence. Germline-derived CDR1 and CDR2 are SGHNT and YENEEA. V lost 6 bases and J lost 3, with 14 bases in between. The CDR3 totals 14 residues. The data derive from a study of blood T cell repertoires in COVID-19. In the study overall: The origin of the acute and convalescent COVID-19 samples was the United States, Italy and Spain. T cells, B-cell-depleted T cells, or PBMCs supplied cDNA or gDNA.

Sequencing used immunoSEQ multiplex PCR; TCRdb keeps in-frame clones, though not all of them. This sample yields about 170,000 clones, of which 85% are seen a single time; 7.5% to 10% belongs to the top ten. The TCR was taken from an elderly woman with COVID-19, enrolled during active disease. Sequenced material: peripheral blood. The chain carries TRBV11-3 and TRBJ1-1, with D unclear. Here the CDR3 reads CASSSDGAYTEAFF. CDR3 nucleotides: TGTGCCAGCAGTTCAGACGGAGCCTACACTGAAGCTTTCTTT.